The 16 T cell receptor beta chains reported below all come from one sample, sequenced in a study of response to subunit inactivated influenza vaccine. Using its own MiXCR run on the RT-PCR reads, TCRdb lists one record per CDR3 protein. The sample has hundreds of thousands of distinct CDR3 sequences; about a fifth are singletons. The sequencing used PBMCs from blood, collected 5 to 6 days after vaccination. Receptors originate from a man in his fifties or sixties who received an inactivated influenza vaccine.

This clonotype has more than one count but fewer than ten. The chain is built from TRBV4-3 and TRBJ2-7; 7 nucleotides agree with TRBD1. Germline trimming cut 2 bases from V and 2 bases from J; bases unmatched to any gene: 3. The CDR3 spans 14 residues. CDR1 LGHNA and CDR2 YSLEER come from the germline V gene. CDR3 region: CASSQRDSPYEQYF. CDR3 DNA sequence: TGCGCCAGCAGCCAAAGGGACAGTCCCTACGAGCAGTACTTC.

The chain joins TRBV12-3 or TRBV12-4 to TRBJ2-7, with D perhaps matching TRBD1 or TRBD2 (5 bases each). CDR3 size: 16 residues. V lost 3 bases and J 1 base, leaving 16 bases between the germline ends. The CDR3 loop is CASSFGLRDGSYEQYF. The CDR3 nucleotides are TGTGCCAGCAGTTTCGGGTTACGGGACGGGTCCTACGAGCAGTACTTC.

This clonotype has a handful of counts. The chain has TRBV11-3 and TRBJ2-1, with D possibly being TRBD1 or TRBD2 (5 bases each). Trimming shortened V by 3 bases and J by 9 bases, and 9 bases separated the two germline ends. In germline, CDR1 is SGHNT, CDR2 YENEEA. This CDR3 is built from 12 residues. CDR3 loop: CASSFGGGEQFF. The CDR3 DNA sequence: TGTGCCAGCAGCTTCGGTGGGGGTGAGCAGTTCTTC.

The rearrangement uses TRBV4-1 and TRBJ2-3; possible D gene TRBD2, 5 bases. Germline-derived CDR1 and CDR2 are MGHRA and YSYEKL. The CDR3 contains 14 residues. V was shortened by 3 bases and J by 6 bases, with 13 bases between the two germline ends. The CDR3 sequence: CASSHPLASDTQYF. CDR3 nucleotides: TGCGCCAGCAGCCACCCCCTAGCATCGGATACGCAGTATTTT.

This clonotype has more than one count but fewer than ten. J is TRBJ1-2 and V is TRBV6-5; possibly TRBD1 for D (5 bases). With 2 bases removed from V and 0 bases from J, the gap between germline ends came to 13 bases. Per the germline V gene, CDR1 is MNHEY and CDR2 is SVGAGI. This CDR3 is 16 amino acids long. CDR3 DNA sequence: TGTGCCAGCAGTTACGCGAAGCGGACAACTAACTATGGCTACACCTTC. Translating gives CASSYAKRTTNYGYTF.

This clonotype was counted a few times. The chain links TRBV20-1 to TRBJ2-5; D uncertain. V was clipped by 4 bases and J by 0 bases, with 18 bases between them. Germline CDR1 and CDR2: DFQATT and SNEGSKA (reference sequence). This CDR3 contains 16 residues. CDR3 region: CSAIPGLTPYQETQYF. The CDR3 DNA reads TGCAGTGCTATTCCGGGCCTCACCCCGTACCAAGAGACCCAGTACTTC.

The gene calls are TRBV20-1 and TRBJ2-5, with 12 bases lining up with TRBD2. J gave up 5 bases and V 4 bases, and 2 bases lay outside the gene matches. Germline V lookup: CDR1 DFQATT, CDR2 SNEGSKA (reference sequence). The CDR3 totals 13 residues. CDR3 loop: CSANLAGGETQYF. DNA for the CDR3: TGCAGTGCTAATCTAGCGGGAGGGGAGACCCAGTACTTC.

The CDR3 is CASRGDRGFYNEQFF. Here the CDR3 DNA reads TGTGCCAGCAGGGGAGACAGGGGGTTTTACAATGAGCAGTTCTTC. V and J are TRBV6-1 and TRBJ2-1, with TRBD1 matching 9 bases. Germline V CDR1 and CDR2: MNHNS, SASEGT. The CDR3 is made up of 15 amino acids. J gave up 4 bases and V 6 bases, and 7 bases lay outside the gene matches.

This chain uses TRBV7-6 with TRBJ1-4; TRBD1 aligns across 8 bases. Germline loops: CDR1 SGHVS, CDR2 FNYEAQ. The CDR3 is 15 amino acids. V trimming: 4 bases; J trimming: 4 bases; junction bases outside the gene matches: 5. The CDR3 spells CASSSGTGYNEKLFF. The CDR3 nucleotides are TGTGCCAGCAGCTCCGGGACAGGATATAATGAAAAACTGTTTTTT.

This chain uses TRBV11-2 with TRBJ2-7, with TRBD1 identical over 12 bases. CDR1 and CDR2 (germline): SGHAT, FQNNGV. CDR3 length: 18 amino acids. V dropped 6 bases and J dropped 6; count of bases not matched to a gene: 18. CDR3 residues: CASSTGTGGASPLAEQYF. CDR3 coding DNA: TGTGCCAGCAGTACCGGGACAGGGGGCGCGAGTCCACTCGCCGAGCAGTACTTC. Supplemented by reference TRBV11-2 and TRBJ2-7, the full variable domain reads EAGVAQSPRYKIIEKRQSVAFWCNPISGHATLYWYQQILGQGPKLLIQFQNNGVVDDSQLPKDRFSAERLKGVDSTLKIQPAKLEDSAVYLCASSTGTGGASPLAEQYFGPGTRLTVT.

The CDR3 protein is CASSRGARETQYF. Here the CDR3 DNA reads TGTGCCAGCTCCCGGGGTGCGAGAGAGACCCAGTACTTC. This chain links TRBV18 with TRBJ2-5, with D possibly matching TRBD2 (5 bases). This CDR3 has 13 residues. CDR1 is KGHSH, CDR2 LQKENI, per germline. Trimming shortened V by 6 bases and J by 4 bases, and 12 bases separated the two germline ends.

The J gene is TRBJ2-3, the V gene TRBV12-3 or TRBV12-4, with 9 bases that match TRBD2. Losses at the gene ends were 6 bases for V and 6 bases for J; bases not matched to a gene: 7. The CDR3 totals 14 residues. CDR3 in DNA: TGTGCCAGCAGGCCGGGACTAGCATTTGATACGCAGTATTTT. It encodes CASRPGLAFDTQYF.

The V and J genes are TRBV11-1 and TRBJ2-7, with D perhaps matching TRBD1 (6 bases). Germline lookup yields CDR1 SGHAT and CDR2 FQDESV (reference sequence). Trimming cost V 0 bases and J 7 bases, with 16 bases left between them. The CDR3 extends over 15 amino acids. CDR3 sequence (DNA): TGTGCCAGCAGCTTAGCCGGGACACCCGGAGAAGAGCAGTACTTC. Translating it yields CASSLAGTPGEEQYF.

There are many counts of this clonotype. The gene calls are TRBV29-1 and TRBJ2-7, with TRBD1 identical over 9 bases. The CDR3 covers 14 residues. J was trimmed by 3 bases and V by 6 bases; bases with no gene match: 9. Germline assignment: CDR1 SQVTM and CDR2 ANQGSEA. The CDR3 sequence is CSVGTPGQGYEQYF. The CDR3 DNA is TGCAGCGTCGGCACCCCGGGACAGGGCTACGAGCAGTACTTC.

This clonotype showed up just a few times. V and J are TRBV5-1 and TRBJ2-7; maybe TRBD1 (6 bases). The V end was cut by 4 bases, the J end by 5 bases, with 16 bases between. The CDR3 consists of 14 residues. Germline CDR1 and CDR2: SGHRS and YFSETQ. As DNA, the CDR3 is TGCGCCAGCAGCCGAGGATCATACAGGGACGAGCAGTACTTC. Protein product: CASSRGSYRDEQYF.

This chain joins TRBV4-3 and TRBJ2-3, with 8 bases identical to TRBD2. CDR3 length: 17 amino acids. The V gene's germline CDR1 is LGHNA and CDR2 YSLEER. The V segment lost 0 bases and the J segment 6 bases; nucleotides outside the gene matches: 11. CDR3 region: CASSQDPWGSGDDTQYF. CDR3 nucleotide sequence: TGCGCCAGCAGCCAAGATCCTTGGGGTAGCGGGGATGATACGCAGTATTTT.